Listed here is a single TCR beta chain. Sequencing was performed with immunoSEQ multiplex PCR; in TCRdb, only in-frame clones are kept and a portion is missing. In the table there are fewer than 400,000 clones, approximately 86% of which are singletons. These data are taken from a study of blood T cell repertoires in COVID-19. Turning to the study itself: COVID-19 samples collected from the United States, Italy and Spain covered acute and convalescent phases.

Trimming pared 4 bases from V and 7 bases from J, leaving 11 bases between. Germline V gene data show CDR1 as LGHDT and CDR2 as YNNKEL (reference sequence). The CDR3 contains 12 residues. This rearrangement joins TRBV3-1 (or the pseudogene TRBV3-2) to TRBJ2-7; maybe TRBD2 (5 bases). This TCR derives from a human donor in a cohort sampled during active COVID-19. The sample was peripheral blood. The CDR3 loop is CASSPHRGEQYF. In DNA, the CDR3 is TGTGCCAGCAGCCCCCACCGGGGAGAGCAGTACTTC.